The 32 T cell receptor beta chains below were found in one sample sequenced in a study of blood T cell repertoires in COVID-19. Clones were sequenced by immunoSEQ multiplex PCR, and TCRdb holds only the in-frame ones, with some missing. The sample has tens of thousands of clones; about 88% are singletons. The source material was peripheral blood. The receptors come from a man between 65 and 85 years old with acute or convalescent COVID-19.

V gene TRBV12-5 combines with J gene TRBJ2-7, with 8 bases that match TRBD1. Losses at the gene ends were 8 bases for V and 5 bases for J; bases not matched to a gene: 11. Germline CDR1 is LGHNT and CDR2 is FRNRAP. The CDR3 length is 14 residues. The chain's CDR3 is CASSFNQGADEQYF. CDR3 DNA sequence: TGTGCTAGTTCCTTTAACCAGGGGGCGGACGAGCAGTACTTC.

The chain couples TRBV18 to TRBJ1-2, with D unclear. Germline V gene lookup returns CDR1 KGHSH and CDR2 LQKENI. CDR3 length equals 13 residues. V dropped 6 bases and J dropped 4 bases, with 12 bases sitting between them. The CDR3, as DNA: TGTGCCAGCTCGCGAGATGCTGGCTATGGCTACACCTTC. Its translation: CASSRDAGYGYTF.

This clone appeared once. The CDR3 bases are TGTGCCAGTAGCCGGGACAATAGCAATCAGCCCCAGCATTTT. Translation: CASSRDNSNQPQHF. The chain joins TRBV19 to TRBJ1-5, with D perhaps matching TRBD1 (6 bases). CDR1 and CDR2 from the germline V gene are LNHDA and SQIVND (reference sequence). Between the trimmed V and J ends, which lost 6 bases and 0 bases, there was a span of 9 bases. The CDR3 is made up of 14 amino acids. Supplemented by reference TRBV19 and TRBJ1-5, the full variable domain reads DGGITQSPKYLFRKEGQNVTLSCEQNLNHDAMYWYRQDPGQGLRLIYYSQIVNDFQKGDIAEGYSVSREKKESFPLTVTSAQKNPTAFYLCASSRDNSNQPQHFGDGTRLSIL.

The chain employs TRBV12-3 or TRBV12-4 and TRBJ2-1, with D possibly matching TRBD2 (6 bases). This CDR3 spans 13 amino acids. Between the trimmed V and J ends, which lost 0 bases and 9 bases, there was a span of 9 bases. The CDR3: CASSLAGGSEQFF. Here the CDR3 DNA reads TGTGCCAGCAGTTTAGCGGGAGGCTCTGAGCAGTTCTTC.

The genes are TRBV7-8 and TRBJ1-2; 7 bases match TRBD1. CDR3 size: 13 residues. J was trimmed by 7 bases and V by 6 bases; bases with no gene match: 8. Germline CDR1 is SGHVS and CDR2 is FQNEAQ. The CDR3 sequence is CASSRDRDGGYTF. As DNA, the CDR3 is TGTGCCAGCAGTCGTGACAGGGACGGTGGCTACACCTTC.

The CDR3 DNA sequence: TGTGCCAGCAGTGAATATACAGGATCGTATGGCTACACCTTC. Translation: CASSEYTGSYGYTF. This sequence joins TRBV6-1 and TRBJ1-2, with D maybe TRBD1 (5 bases). The CDR3 is 14 residues long. CDR1 and CDR2 (germline): MNHNS, SASEGT. V lost 2 bases and J 5 bases, leaving 12 bases between the germline ends.

This clone was detected only a few times. The gene calls are TRBV18 and TRBJ2-7, with TRBD1 matching over 7 bases. The germline CDR1 and CDR2 sequences are KGHSH and LQKENI. The length of the CDR3 is 15 residues. J was trimmed by 6 bases and V by 6 bases; bases with no gene match: 14. CDR3 nucleotide sequence: TGTGCCAGCTCCGCCGACAGGGCAGTGGCCTCCGAGCAGTACTTC. This gives the protein CASSADRAVASEQYF.

The chain is built from TRBV6-2 or TRBV6-3 and TRBJ2-2, with D maybe TRBD2 (6 bases). CDR1 and CDR2 (germline): MNHEY, SVGEGT. The ends were cut back, 6 bases at V and 4 bases at J, with 18 bases in the middle. The CDR3 is 16 residues long. The chain's CDR3 is CASRPPPRRVTGELFF. The DNA for the CDR3 is TGTGCCAGCAGACCTCCCCCCCGGAGGGTCACCGGGGAGCTGTTTTTT.

The chain uses TRBV6-1 and TRBJ2-1; the D gene is possibly TRBD2 (5 bases). The V and J ends lost 5 bases and 0 bases respectively, with 11 bases between them. Germline CDR1 is MNHNS and CDR2 is SASEGT. This CDR3 region has 15 residues. The CDR3: CASSRAGSSYNEQFF. The DNA of the CDR3 is TGTGCCAGCAGTAGGGCGGGCAGCTCCTACAATGAGCAGTTCTTC.

V usage is TRBV6-5 and J usage is TRBJ1-2; TRBD1 aligns across 8 bases. This CDR3 comprises 13 residues. Trimming removed 6 bases from V and 9 bases from J; junction bases left unmatched: 9. Germline V gene data show CDR1 as MNHEY and CDR2 as SVGAGI. CDR3 sequence (DNA): TGTGCCAGCAGCCGAGGACAGGGTATAAGCTACACCTTC. It codes for CASSRGQGISYTF.

This clone appeared a few times. The chain employs TRBV6-5 and TRBJ1-6; D is unresolved. Germline lookup yields CDR1 MNHEY and CDR2 SVGAGI. V lost 7 bases and J 6 bases, leaving 10 bases between the germline ends. This CDR3 has 13 residues. CDR3 in amino acids: CASKRRVNSPLHF. CDR3 sequence (DNA): TGTGCCAGCAAGCGACGGGTTAATTCACCCCTCCACTTT.

This rearrangement joins TRBV7-9 to TRBJ2-3, with a possible D match to TRBD2 (6 bases). This CDR3 contains 17 residues. CDR1 and CDR2 (germline): SEHNR, FQNEAQ (reference sequence). Trimming left V 5 bases short and J 1 base short, with 19 bases between. The CDR3: CASSDTLRREGTDTQYF. DNA of the CDR3: TGTGCCAGCAGCGACACCCTTCGAAGGGAGGGCACAGATACGCAGTATTTT.

The count of this clone is one. This chain links TRBV5-1 with TRBJ1-5; D possibly corresponds to TRBD1 (5 bases). V lost 1 base and J lost 5, with 13 bases in between. The CDR3 is made up of 15 amino acids. Germline CDR1 and CDR2: SGHRS and YFSETQ. The CDR3 protein is CASSLTPGPDQPQHF. CDR3 nucleotide sequence: TGCGCCAGCAGCTTGACCCCAGGGCCGGATCAGCCCCAGCATTTT.

The V gene is TRBV30, the J gene TRBJ2-3; a weak D match, TRBD2 (6 bases). V lost 3 bases and J 12 bases, leaving 16 bases between the germline ends. This CDR3 spans 12 amino acids. Germline V gene lookup returns CDR1 GTSNPN and CDR2 SVGIG (reference sequence). CDR3 DNA: TGTGCCTGGAGCCCTAACCGGGACTCACAGTATTTT. It yields the protein CAWSPNRDSQYF.

This clone was seen once. V and J are TRBV30 and TRBJ2-1; 8 nucleotides line up with TRBD2. Germline trimming cut 2 bases from V and 4 bases from J; bases unmatched to any gene: 7. CDR1 GTSNPN and CDR2 SVGIG come from the germline V gene (reference sequence). This CDR3 contains 15 residues. CDR3 DNA sequence: TGTGCCTGGAGTTCCCTCAGCGGGAGTTACAATGAGCAGTTCTTC. Its translation: CAWSSLSGSYNEQFF.

The V gene is TRBV5-1, the J gene TRBJ1-1; tentative D call: TRBD1 (5 bases). The germline V gene encodes CDR1 SGHRS and CDR2 YFSETQ. V lost 0 bases and J lost 4, with 13 bases in between. CDR3 length equals 15 residues. CDR3 sequence: CASSLGSGVPTEAFF. CDR3 coding DNA: TGCGCCAGCAGCTTGGGGTCGGGGGTGCCCACTGAAGCTTTCTTT.

This clone has just a few counts. The rearrangement links TRBV27 to TRBJ1-2; D unclear. Germline V lookup: CDR1 MNHEY, CDR2 SMNVEV (reference sequence). CDR3 length equals 14 residues. With 0 bases removed from V and 8 bases from J, the gap between germline ends came to 13 bases. CDR3 coding DNA: TGTGCCAGCAGTTTATCAGCCACGGCGGGGGGCTACACCTTC. It encodes CASSLSATAGGYTF.

This chain connects TRBV19 to TRBJ1-1, with 10 positions matching TRBD1. This CDR3 is 13 amino acids long. Germline V gene lookup returns CDR1 LNHDA and CDR2 SQIVND (reference sequence). J lost 5 bases, V lost 6 bases, and 3 bases had no gene match. CDR3 bases: TGTGCCAGTAGCCGGACAGGGGGGACTGAAGCTTTCTTT. Encoded protein: CASSRTGGTEAFF.

This sequence joins TRBV5-1 and TRBJ1-1; 9 positions match TRBD1. V shed 4 bases and J 7 bases; nucleotides not matched to a gene: 8. The CDR3 consists of 14 residues. CDR1 and CDR2 (germline): SGHRS, YFSETQ. CDR3 sequence: CASSGTGGSLEAFF. The CDR3 region has the DNA TGCGCCAGCAGCGGAACAGGGGGCTCGCTTGAAGCTTTCTTT.

V usage is TRBV4-2 and J usage is TRBJ1-5; no clear D gene. Germline values: CDR1 LGHNA, CDR2 YNFKEQ. The V end lost 1 base, the J end lost 7 bases, and 17 bases lay between the germline ends. The CDR3 has 16 amino acids. CDR3 protein: CASSQGTPASVQPQHF. In DNA form, the CDR3 reads TGTGCCAGCAGCCAAGGGACTCCGGCGAGTGTCCAGCCCCAGCATTTT.

This clone was seen a few times. In DNA, the CDR3 is TGTGCCAGCAGCCAAGACCCAGGGGGCGTCTATGGCTACACCTTC. Its protein is CASSQDPGGVYGYTF. The V and J genes are TRBV3-1 (or the pseudogene TRBV3-2) and TRBJ1-2; 8 bases line up with TRBD1. Germline V gene sequence: CDR1 LGHDT, CDR2 YNNKEL (reference sequence). V was pared by 0 bases and J by 4 bases, with 4 bases of the junction left unmatched. The CDR3 consists of 15 residues.

The chain is built from TRBV11-3 and TRBJ2-1; 13 bases are a match to TRBD2. Germline trimming cut 4 bases from V and 3 bases from J; bases unmatched to any gene: 3. Germline V gives CDR1 SGHNT, CDR2 YENEEA. The CDR3 spans 16 residues. The CDR3 reads CASSSGLAGFYNEQFF. CDR3 nucleotides: TGTGCCAGCAGCTCGGGACTAGCGGGATTCTACAATGAGCAGTTCTTC.

The V and J genes are TRBV19 and TRBJ2-5; 7 bases agree with TRBD2. This CDR3 is built from 16 residues. Germline V gene data show CDR1 as LNHDA and CDR2 as SQIVND (reference sequence). The ends lost 1 base at V and 2 bases at J; junction bases unmatched: 7. The CDR3 DNA reads as TGTGCCAGTAGTATAGCTCCCCCCGGGGGGCAAGAGACCCAGTACTTC. It yields the protein CASSIAPPGGQETQYF.

The J gene is TRBJ1-2, the V gene TRBV30; TRBD1 might be the D (5 bases). Germline CDR1 and CDR2: GTSNPN and SVGIG (reference sequence). The CDR3 loop spans 11 amino acids. The V and J ends lost 2 bases and 8 bases respectively, with 9 bases between them. CDR3 amino acids: CAWSWAGGYTF. Written as DNA, the CDR3 is TGTGCCTGGAGTTGGGCAGGGGGCTACACCTTC.

This clone appeared a few times. The V and J genes are TRBV6-2 or TRBV6-3 and TRBJ2-2; TRBD2 might be the D (5 bases). Trimming cost V 2 bases and J 0 bases, with 10 bases left between them. The V gene's germline CDR1 is MNHEY and CDR2 SVGEGT. The CDR3 covers 16 residues. The CDR3 loop is CASSYEGRSNTGELFF. As DNA, the CDR3 is TGTGCCAGCAGTTACGAGGGCCGATCGAACACCGGGGAGCTGTTTTTT.

J is TRBJ2-1 and V is TRBV7-8; a weak D match, TRBD1 (6 bases). The ends were cut back, 5 bases at V and 6 bases at J, with 11 bases in the middle. Germline CDR1 SGHVS, CDR2 FQNEAQ. The CDR3 contains 13 residues. The CDR3 DNA reads TGTGCCAGCAGCCGCGGACAGTTCAATGAGCAGTTCTTC. Translating it yields CASSRGQFNEQFF.

The rearrangement uses TRBV4-3 and TRBJ1-1; the D is unclear. Per the germline V gene, CDR1 is LGHNA and CDR2 is YSLEER. The V and J ends lost 0 bases and 5 bases respectively, with 7 bases between them. The CDR3 has 13 amino acids. CDR3 sequence reads: CASSQEGGTEAFF. The CDR3 coding sequence is TGCGCCAGCAGCCAAGAAGGCGGAACTGAAGCTTTCTTT.

J is TRBJ1-1 and V is TRBV6-2 or TRBV6-3, with TRBD1 matching over 7 bases. The V gene end was trimmed by 5 bases and the J gene end by 6 bases; junction bases not matched to a gene: 9. Germline CDR1 reads MNHEY; CDR2 reads SVGEGT. This CDR3 is 14 amino acids long. As DNA, the CDR3 is TGTGCCAGCAGTGGGGCCCGGCAGGGGGCTGAAGCTTTCTTT. Translating gives CASSGARQGAEAFF.

The chain recombines TRBV28 with TRBJ2-2, with 7 nucleotides matching TRBD1. Per the germline V gene, CDR1 is MDHEN and CDR2 is SYDVKM. The CDR3 length is 18 residues. V lost 5 bases to trimming and J lost 1 base; unmatched junction nucleotides: 13. The CDR3 coding sequence is TGTGCCAGCAGTCCACAAGGCCACAGGGGTGGGAACACCGGGGAGCTGTTTTTT. Translated, it gives CASSPQGHRGGNTGELFF. The whole variable domain, filled in from reference TRBV28 and TRBJ2-2, reads DVKVTQSSRYLVKRTGEKVFLECVQDMDHENMFWYRQDPGLGLRLIYFSYDVKMKEKGDIPEGYSVSREKKERFSLILESASTNQTSMYLCASSPQGHRGGNTGELFFGEGSRLTVL.

V and J are TRBV5-4 and TRBJ1-3; 9 nucleotides match TRBD1. The J segment lost 3 bases and the V segment lost 4 bases, leaving 11 bases of the junction unmatched. Germline assignment: CDR1 SGHNT and CDR2 YYREEE (reference sequence). The CDR3 runs to 17 residues. CDR3 sequence: CASSPTGGQGYGNTIYF. The CDR3 bases are TGTGCCAGCAGCCCGACTGGCGGACAGGGGTATGGAAACACCATATATTTT.

The chain uses TRBV28 and TRBJ2-2; tentatively, D is TRBD2 (6 bases). Trimming pared 6 bases from V and 6 bases from J, leaving 14 bases between. The germline V gene encodes CDR1 MDHEN and CDR2 SYDVKM. The CDR3 consists of 14 residues. The CDR3 here is CASSPSSAAGELFF. The CDR3 DNA follows: TGTGCCAGCAGCCCTTCTAGCGCCGCCGGGGAGCTGTTTTTT.

The genes are TRBV19 and TRBJ2-7; perhaps TRBD1 as D (5 bases). Trimming took off 11 bases at V and 3 bases at J, with 11 bases between the two ends. Germline CDR1 is LNHDA and CDR2 is SQIVND (reference sequence). The CDR3 runs 11 residues. The CDR3 protein is CASGRVYEQYF. CDR3 DNA sequence: TGTGCCTCGGGCAGGGTCTACGAGCAGTACTTC.